This T cell receptor (beta chain) stems from a study of naive CD8 T cells in extremely preterm neonates. The study, taken as a whole, reports: Preterm infants showed shorter CDR3s, fewer N additions and less trimming than older groups. Preterm neonate repertoires were significantly less rich by iChao1 than others.

Regarding this clone: Its antigen is not identified.

The CDR3 extends over 16 amino acids. The V and J ends lost 0 bases and 4 bases, in that order; junction bases with no gene match: 5. Germline values: CDR1 PRHDT, CDR2 FYEKMQ (reference sequence). Without labor or membrane rupture, elective cesareans at roughly 37-41 weeks supplied term cord blood. Excluded: fetal demise, active maternal HSV, known maternal HIV. Using immunoSEQ multiplex PCR, the repertoire was profiled, and TCRdb retains in-frame clones only, with some absent. The table lists thousands of clones, 95% to 98% of them singletons. This sequence was found in a newborn in good health. The chain carries TRBV13 and TRBJ2-5, with TRBD1 matching over 10 bases. The material sequenced was naive CD8+ T cells from cord blood. The CDR3 DNA is TGTGCCAGCAGCTTAGGCGGACAGGGGGGAGGAGAGACCCAGTACTTC. Its protein product is CASSLGGQGGGETQYF.